This T cell receptor beta chain was obtained from a study of blood T cells in healthy people across ages. The authors ran a second PCR of 7 to 11 cycles using a sample-barcoded 5' primer and a J-beta primer mix. TCRdb re-called the 5' RACE reads through MiXCR, storing one row per CDR3 protein. The sample has around 700,000 distinct CDR3 sequences, 20% to 30% seen once. V lost 7 bases and J 2 bases, leaving 18 bases between the germline ends. This CDR3 has 17 amino acids. This clonotype has just a few counts. These data also featured in a second study, about T cells of mothers and their children.

Input material: blood. The J gene is TRBJ2-6, the V gene TRBV12-3 or TRBV12-4, with D possibly matching TRBD2 (6 bases). The clonotype was recovered from a boy aged 5 to 17 in good health. DNA for the CDR3: TGTGCCAGCATCGACGACCTCGGGGGAGCTGGGGCCAACGTCCTGACTTTC. Protein: CASIDDLGGAGANVLTF.